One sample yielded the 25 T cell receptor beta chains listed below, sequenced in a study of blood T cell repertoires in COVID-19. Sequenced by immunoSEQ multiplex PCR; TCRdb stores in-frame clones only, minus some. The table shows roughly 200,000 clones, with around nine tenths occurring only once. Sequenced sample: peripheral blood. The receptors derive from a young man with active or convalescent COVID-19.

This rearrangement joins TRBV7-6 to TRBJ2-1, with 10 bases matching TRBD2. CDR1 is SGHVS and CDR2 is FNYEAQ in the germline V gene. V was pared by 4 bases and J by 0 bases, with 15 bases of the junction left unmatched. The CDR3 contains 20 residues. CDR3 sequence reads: CASSSPEWTSGRSSYNEQFF. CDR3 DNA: TGTGCCAGCAGCTCGCCGGAGTGGACTAGCGGCAGGAGCTCCTACAATGAGCAGTTCTTC.

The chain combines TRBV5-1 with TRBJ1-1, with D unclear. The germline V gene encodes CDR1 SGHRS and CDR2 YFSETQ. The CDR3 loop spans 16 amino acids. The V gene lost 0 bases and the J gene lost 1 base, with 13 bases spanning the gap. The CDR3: CASSLGRLLENTEAFF. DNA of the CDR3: TGCGCCAGCAGCTTGGGCAGACTACTGGAGAACACTGAAGCTTTCTTT.

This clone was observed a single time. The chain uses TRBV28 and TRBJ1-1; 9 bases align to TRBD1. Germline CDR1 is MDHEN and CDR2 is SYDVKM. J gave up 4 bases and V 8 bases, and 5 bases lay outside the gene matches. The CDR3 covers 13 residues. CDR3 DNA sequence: TGTGCCAGCTGGACAGGGGTGGGCACTGAAGCTTTCTTT. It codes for CASWTGVGTEAFF.

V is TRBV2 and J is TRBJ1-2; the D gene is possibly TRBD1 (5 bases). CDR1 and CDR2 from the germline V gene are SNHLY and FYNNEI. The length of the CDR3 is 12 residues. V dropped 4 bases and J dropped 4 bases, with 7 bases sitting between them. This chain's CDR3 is CASSGQIYGYTF. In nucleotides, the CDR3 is TGTGCCAGCAGTGGACAGATCTATGGCTACACCTTC.

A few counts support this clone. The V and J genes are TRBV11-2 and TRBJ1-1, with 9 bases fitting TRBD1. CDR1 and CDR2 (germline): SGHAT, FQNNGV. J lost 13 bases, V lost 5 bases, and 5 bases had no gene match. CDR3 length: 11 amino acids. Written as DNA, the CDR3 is TGTGCCAGCAGCAACAGGGGGCCAGGTTTCTTT. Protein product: CASSNRGPGFF. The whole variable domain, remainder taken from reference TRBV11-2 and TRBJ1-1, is EAGVAQSPRYKIIEKRQSVAFWCNPISGHATLYWYQQILGQGPKLLIQFQNNGVVDDSQLPKDRFSAERLKGVDSTLKIQPAKLEDSAVYLCASSNRGPGFFGQGTRLTVV.

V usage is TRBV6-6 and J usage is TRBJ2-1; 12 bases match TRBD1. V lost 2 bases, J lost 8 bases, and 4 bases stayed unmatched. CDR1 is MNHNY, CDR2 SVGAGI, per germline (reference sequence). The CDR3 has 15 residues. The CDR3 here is CASSYGTGGFDEQFF. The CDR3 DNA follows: TGTGCCAGCAGTTACGGGACAGGGGGCTTCGATGAGCAGTTCTTC.

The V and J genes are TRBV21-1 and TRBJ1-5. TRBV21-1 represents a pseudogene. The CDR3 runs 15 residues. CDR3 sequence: CASSMRGGVGHPQHF. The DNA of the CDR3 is TGTGCCAGCAGCATGAGGGGAGGGGTTGGTCACCCCCAGCATTTT.

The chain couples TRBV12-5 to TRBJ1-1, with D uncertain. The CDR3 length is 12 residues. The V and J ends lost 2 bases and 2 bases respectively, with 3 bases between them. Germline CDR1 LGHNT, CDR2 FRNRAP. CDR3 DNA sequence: TGTGCTAGTGGTTTGTTAAACACTGAAGCTTTCTTT. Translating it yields CASGLLNTEAFF.

The CDR3 loop reads CASSPPGATQYF. CDR3 sequence (DNA): TGTGCCAGCAGTCCGCCAGGGGCTACGCAGTATTTT. The chain employs TRBV27 and TRBJ2-3, with D tentatively TRBD1 (6 bases). Per germline, CDR1 MNHEY and CDR2 SMNVEV (reference sequence). V lost 5 bases and J lost 8, with 11 bases in between. This CDR3 region has 12 residues.

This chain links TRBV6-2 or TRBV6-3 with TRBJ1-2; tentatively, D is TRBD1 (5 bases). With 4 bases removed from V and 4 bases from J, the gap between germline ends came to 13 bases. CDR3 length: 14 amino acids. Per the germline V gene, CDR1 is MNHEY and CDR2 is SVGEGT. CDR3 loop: CASSSHTDSYGYTF. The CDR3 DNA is TGTGCCAGCAGTTCACATACCGACAGCTATGGCTACACCTTC.

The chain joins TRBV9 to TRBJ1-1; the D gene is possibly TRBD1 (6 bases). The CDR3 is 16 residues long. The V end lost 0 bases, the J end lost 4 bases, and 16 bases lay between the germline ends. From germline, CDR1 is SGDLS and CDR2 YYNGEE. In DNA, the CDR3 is TGTGCCAGCAGCGTAGACTGGTCGACAGGCGGCACTGAAGCTTTCTTT. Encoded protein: CASSVDWSTGGTEAFF.

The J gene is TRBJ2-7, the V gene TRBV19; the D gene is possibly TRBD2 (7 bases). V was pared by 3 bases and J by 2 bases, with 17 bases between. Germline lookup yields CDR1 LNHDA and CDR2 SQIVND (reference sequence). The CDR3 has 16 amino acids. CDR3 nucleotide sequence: TGTGCCAGTAGTATTTACGGGGGGCCAATACCCTACGAGCAGTACTTC. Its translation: CASSIYGGPIPYEQYF. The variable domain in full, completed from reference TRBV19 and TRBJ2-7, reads DGGITQSPKYLFRKEGQNVTLSCEQNLNHDAMYWYRQDPGQGLRLIYYSQIVNDFQKGDIAEGYSVSREKKESFPLTVTSAQKNPTAFYLCASSIYGGPIPYEQYFGPGTRLTVT.

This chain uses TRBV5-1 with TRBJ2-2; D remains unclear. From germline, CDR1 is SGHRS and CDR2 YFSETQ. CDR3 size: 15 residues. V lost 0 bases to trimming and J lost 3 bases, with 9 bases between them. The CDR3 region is CASSLDGEDTGELFF. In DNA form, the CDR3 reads TGCGCCAGCAGCTTGGATGGCGAGGACACCGGGGAGCTGTTTTTT.

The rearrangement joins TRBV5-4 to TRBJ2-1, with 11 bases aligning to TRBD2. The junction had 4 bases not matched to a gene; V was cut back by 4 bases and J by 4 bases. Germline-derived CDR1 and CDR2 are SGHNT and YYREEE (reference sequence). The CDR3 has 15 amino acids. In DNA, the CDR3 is TGTGCCAGCAGCCGAACTAGCGGGAGTTACAATGAGCAGTTCTTC. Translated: CASSRTSGSYNEQFF.

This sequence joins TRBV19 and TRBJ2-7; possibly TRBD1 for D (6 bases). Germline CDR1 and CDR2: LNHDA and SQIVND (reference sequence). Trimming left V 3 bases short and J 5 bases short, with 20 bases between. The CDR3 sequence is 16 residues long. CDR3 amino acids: CASSILMGAPYHEQYF. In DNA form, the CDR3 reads TGTGCCAGTAGTATCCTGATGGGGGCCCCATACCACGAGCAGTACTTC.

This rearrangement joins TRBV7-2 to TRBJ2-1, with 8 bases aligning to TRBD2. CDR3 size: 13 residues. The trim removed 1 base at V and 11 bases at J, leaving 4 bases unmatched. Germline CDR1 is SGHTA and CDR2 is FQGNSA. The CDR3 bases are TGTGCCAGCAGCTTAGGACGCGGGAGGAAGCAGTTCTTC. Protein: CASSLGRGRKQFF.

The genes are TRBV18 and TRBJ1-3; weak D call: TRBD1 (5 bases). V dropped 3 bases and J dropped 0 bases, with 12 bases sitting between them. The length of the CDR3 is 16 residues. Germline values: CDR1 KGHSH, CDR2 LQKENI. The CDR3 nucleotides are TGTGCCAGCTCACCGGGAAGACAGAGCTCTGGAAACACCATATATTTT. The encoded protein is CASSPGRQSSGNTIYF.

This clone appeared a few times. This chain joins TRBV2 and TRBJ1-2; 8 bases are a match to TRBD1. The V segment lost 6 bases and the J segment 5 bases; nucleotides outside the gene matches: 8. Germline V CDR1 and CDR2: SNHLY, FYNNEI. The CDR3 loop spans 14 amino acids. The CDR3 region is CASRAGQGSYGYTF. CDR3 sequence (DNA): TGTGCCAGCAGGGCTGGACAGGGTTCATATGGCTACACCTTC.

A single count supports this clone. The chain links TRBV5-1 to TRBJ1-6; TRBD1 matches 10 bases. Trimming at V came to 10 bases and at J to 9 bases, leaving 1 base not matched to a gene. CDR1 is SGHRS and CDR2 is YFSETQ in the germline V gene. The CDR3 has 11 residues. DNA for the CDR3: TGCGCCGGGACAGGGGTTTCACCCCTCCACTTT. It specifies CAGTGVSPLHF.

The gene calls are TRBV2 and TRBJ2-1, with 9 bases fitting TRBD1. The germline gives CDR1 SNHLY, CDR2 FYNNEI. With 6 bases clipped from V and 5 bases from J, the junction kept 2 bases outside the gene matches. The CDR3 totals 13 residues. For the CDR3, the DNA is TGTGCCAGCAGGCGGGACAGGGACAATGAGCAGTTCTTC. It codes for CASRRDRDNEQFF.

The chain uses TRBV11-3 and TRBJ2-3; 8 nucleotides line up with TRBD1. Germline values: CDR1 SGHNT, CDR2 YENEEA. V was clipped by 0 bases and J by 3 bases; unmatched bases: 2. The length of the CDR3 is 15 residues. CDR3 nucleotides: TGTGCCAGCAGCTTAGAACAGGGGGGTACAGATACGCAGTATTTT. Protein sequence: CASSLEQGGTDTQYF.

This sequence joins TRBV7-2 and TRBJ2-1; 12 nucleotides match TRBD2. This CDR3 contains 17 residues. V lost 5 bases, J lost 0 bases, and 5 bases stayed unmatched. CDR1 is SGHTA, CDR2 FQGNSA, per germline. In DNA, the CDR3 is TGTGCCAGCAGCCCAGCGACTAGCGGGAGCTCCTACAATGAGCAGTTCTTC. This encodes CASSPATSGSSYNEQFF.

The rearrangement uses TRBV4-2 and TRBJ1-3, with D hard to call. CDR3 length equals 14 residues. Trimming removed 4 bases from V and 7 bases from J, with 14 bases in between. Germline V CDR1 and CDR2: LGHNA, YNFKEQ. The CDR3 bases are TGTGCCAGCAGCCCCCGTGAGGGTAGCAACACCATATATTTT. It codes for CASSPREGSNTIYF.

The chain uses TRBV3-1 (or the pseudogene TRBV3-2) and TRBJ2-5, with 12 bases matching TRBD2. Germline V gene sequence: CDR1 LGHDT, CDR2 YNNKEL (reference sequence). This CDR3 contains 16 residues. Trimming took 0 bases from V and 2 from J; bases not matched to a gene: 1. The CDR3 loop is CASSQETSGRQETQYF. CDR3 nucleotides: TGTGCCAGCAGCCAAGAGACTAGCGGGAGACAAGAGACCCAGTACTTC.

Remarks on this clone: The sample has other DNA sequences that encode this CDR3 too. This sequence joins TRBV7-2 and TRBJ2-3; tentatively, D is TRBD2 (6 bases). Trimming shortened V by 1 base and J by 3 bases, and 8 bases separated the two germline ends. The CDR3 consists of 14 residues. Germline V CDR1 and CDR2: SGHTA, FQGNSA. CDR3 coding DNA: TGTGCCAGCAGCTTAGGGCTAGCGACAGATACGCAGTATTTT. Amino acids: CASSLGLATDTQYF. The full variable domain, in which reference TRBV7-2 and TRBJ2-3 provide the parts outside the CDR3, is GAGVSQSPSNKVTEKGKDVELRCDPISGHTALYWYRQSLGQGLEFLIYFQGNSAPDKSGLPSDRFSAERTGGSVSTLTIQRTQQEDSAVYLCASSLGLATDTQYFGPGTRLTVL.